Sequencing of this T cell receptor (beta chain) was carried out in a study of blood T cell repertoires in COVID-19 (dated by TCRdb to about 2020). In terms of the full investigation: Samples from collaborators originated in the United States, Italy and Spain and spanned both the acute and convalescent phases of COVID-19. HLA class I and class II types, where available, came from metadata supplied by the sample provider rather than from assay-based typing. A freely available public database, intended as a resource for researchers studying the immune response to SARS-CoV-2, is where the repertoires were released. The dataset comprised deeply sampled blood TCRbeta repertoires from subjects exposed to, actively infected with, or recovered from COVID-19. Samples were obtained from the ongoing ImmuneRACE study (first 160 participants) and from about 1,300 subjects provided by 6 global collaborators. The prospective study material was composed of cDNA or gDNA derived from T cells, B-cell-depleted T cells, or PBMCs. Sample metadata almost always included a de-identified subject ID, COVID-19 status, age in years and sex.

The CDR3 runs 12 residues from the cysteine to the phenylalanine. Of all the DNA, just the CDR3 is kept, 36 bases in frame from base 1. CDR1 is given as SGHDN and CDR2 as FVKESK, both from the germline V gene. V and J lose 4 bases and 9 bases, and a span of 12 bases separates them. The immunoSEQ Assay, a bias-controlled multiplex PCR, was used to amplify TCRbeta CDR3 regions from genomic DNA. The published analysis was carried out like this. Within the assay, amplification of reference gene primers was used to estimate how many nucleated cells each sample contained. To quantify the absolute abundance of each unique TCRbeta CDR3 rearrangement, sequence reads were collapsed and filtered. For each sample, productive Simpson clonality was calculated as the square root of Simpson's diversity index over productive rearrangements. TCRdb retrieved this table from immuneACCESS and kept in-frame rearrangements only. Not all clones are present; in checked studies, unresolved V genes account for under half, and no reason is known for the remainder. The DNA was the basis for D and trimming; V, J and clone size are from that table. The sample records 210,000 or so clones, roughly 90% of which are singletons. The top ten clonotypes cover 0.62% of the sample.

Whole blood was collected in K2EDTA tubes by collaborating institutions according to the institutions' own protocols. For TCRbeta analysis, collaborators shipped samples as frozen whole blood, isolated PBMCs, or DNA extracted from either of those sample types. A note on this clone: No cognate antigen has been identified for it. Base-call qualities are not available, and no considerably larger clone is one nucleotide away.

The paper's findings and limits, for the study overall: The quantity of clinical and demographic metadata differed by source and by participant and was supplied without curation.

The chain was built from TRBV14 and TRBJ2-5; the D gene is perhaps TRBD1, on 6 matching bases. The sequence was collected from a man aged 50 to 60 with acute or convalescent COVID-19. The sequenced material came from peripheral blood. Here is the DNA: TGTGCCAGCAGCCTGGACAGCAGGGCCCAGTACTTC. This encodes CASSLDSRAQYF.